Each of the 23 T cell receptor beta chains below was sequenced from the same sample in a study of cytomegalovirus exposure and HLA in healthy donors. The repertoire was sequenced with immunoSEQ multiplex PCR; TCRdb's copy has only in-frame clones and lacks some. The table has 200,000 to 250,000 clones, more than 85% seen once. Sequenced input: PBMCs. The receptors shown here come from a man younger than 35 in good health and CMV-seropositive.

The chain combines TRBV28 with TRBJ1-4, with 8 bases identical to TRBD1. The junction had 9 bases not matched to a gene; V was cut back by 5 bases and J by 7 bases. This CDR3 is 15 amino acids long. Germline V gene sequence: CDR1 MDHEN, CDR2 SYDVKM. The CDR3 region has the DNA TGTGCCAGCAGTCCGTCGACAGGGGAGGTTGAAAAACTGTTTTTT. This translates into CASSPSTGEVEKLFF.

The chain uses TRBV6-5 and TRBJ2-7; 8 bases are a match to TRBD1. The CDR3 spans 13 residues. Germline-derived CDR1 and CDR2 are MNHEY and SVGAGI. V was pared by 6 bases and J by 6 bases, with 7 bases of the junction left unmatched. The CDR3 protein is CASRKAGGSEQYF. The DNA of the CDR3 is TGTGCCAGCAGGAAGGCAGGGGGCTCCGAGCAGTACTTC.

This clone has only one observation. The rearrangement uses TRBV9 and TRBJ2-3, with unresolved D. The V and J ends lost 4 bases and 2 bases respectively, with 11 bases between them. The CDR3 length is 14 residues. Germline CDR1 is SGDLS and CDR2 is YYNGEE. The chain's CDR3 is CASSPRAYTDTQYF. The CDR3 region has the DNA TGTGCCAGCAGCCCCCGGGCATACACAGATACGCAGTATTTT.

This sequence joins TRBV2 and TRBJ2-3; D might be TRBD2 (6 bases). The V gene's germline CDR1 is SNHLY and CDR2 FYNNEI. This CDR3 comprises 15 residues. V lost 3 bases and J 3 bases, leaving 13 bases between the germline ends. The CDR3 DNA reads as TGTGCCAGCAGTGAGGGTTTGCGGGGAACAGATACGCAGTATTTT. It translates to CASSEGLRGTDTQYF. Full variable domain (outside the CDR3, taken from reference TRBV2 and TRBJ2-3): EPEVTQTPSHQVTQMGQEVILRCVPISNHLYFYWYRQILGQKVEFLVSFYNNEISEKSEIFDDQFSVERPDGSNFTLKIRSTKLEDSAMYFCASSEGLRGTDTQYFGPGTRLTVL.

The chain uses TRBV29-1 and TRBJ1-1, with 11 bases aligning to TRBD1. CDR1 SQVTM and CDR2 ANQGSEA come from the germline V gene. V was clipped by 5 bases and J by 8 bases; unmatched bases: 19. This CDR3 has 17 amino acids. CDR3 nucleotides: TGCAGCGTTCTGGACAGGGGGCGTCTTTCCACCCTCCGAGAAGCTTTCTTT. It translates to CSVLDRGRLSTLREAFF. The whole variable domain, remainder taken from reference TRBV29-1 and TRBJ1-1, is SAVISQKPSRDICQRGTSLTIQCQVDSQVTMMFWYRQQPGQSLTLIATANQGSEATYESGFVIDKFPISRPNLTFSTLTVSNMSPEDSSIYLCSVLDRGRLSTLREAFFGQGTRLTVV.

This clone has just a few counts. The chain combines TRBV11-2 with TRBJ1-2; 8 bases are shared with TRBD1. This CDR3 spans 17 amino acids. The trim removed 0 bases at V and 1 base at J, leaving 7 bases unmatched. Germline assignment: CDR1 SGHAT and CDR2 FQNNGV. CDR3 protein: CASSLDSRDRINYGYTF. CDR3 nucleotide sequence: TGTGCCAGCAGCTTAGATAGTAGGGACAGGATTAACTATGGCTACACCTTC.

CDR3 in DNA: TGCAGCGTCAGGAGGGCCATTGGGGAGCAGTACTTC. Its translation is CSVRRAIGEQYF. The chain is built from TRBV29-1 and TRBJ2-7; tentative D call: TRBD2 (6 bases). Germline lookup yields CDR1 SQVTM and CDR2 ANQGSEA. The CDR3 spans 12 residues. V lost 6 bases to trimming and J lost 7 bases, with 16 bases between them.

This clone was counted a single time. This chain connects TRBV18 to TRBJ1-1; D perhaps matches TRBD1 (6 bases). V was trimmed by 4 bases and J by 1 base, leaving 7 bases between them. Germline V lookup: CDR1 KGHSH, CDR2 LQKENI. The CDR3 extends over 13 amino acids. The CDR3 bases are TGTGCCAGCTCACTGGGACAGAACACTGAAGCTTTCTTT. Translating gives CASSLGQNTEAFF.

The chain combines TRBV18 with TRBJ2-5; 14 nucleotides align to TRBD2. The V gene's germline CDR1 is KGHSH and CDR2 LQKENI. CDR3 size: 19 residues. With V trimmed by 3 bases and J by 9 bases, 18 bases remained unmatched. CDR3 nucleotides: TGTGCCAGCTCACCGACTGGGACTAGCGGGAGACGAGTGGGTTGGGCCCAGTACTTC. Protein product: CASSPTGTSGRRVGWAQYF.

The chain employs TRBV28 and TRBJ2-2; 10 positions match TRBD2. With V trimmed by 2 bases and J by 6 bases, 6 bases remained unmatched. The CDR3 length is 16 residues. Per the germline V gene, CDR1 is MDHEN and CDR2 is SYDVKM. In DNA form, the CDR3 reads TGTGCCAGCAGTTTAGTACTAGCGGGGAGGGCCGGGGAGCTGTTTTTT. Its protein is CASSLVLAGRAGELFF.

This clone was observed at least ten times. This chain links TRBV12-5 with TRBJ2-3; D is tentatively TRBD1 or TRBD2 (7 bases each). This CDR3 contains 11 residues. Per germline, CDR1 LGHNT and CDR2 FRNRAP. Trimming removed 10 bases from V and 4 bases from J, with 9 bases in between. The CDR3, as DNA: TGTGCTACAGGGGGGGCAGATACGCAGTATTTT. This encodes CATGGADTQYF.

This sequence joins TRBV5-1 and TRBJ2-1; D perhaps matches TRBD2 (6 bases). Trimming left V 0 bases short and J 10 bases short, with 14 bases between. Germline assignment: CDR1 SGHRS and CDR2 YFSETQ. CDR3 size: 14 residues. CDR3 in amino acids: CASSLGPPSAEQFF. The CDR3 DNA reads as TGCGCCAGCAGCTTGGGGCCTCCTAGCGCGGAGCAGTTCTTC.

The chain employs TRBV5-6 and TRBJ1-5; TRBD1 matches at 8 bases. The CDR3 runs 15 residues. Trimming cost V 4 bases and J 5 bases; bases outside gene matches: 8. The germline CDR1 and CDR2 sequences are SGHDT and YYEEEE. The CDR3 reads CASSPRTGSDQPQHF. In DNA form, the CDR3 reads TGTGCCAGCAGCCCTAGGACAGGGTCTGATCAGCCCCAGCATTTT.

This clone was recorded a few times. The chain employs TRBV30 and TRBJ1-4; D perhaps matches TRBD1 (5 bases). V lost 2 bases, J lost 7 bases, and 14 bases lay in between. The CDR3 length is 14 residues. The germline V gene has CDR1 GTSNPN and CDR2 SVGIG (reference sequence). As DNA, the CDR3 is TGTGCCTGGAGTAGGCGTCAGGGAGGTGAAAAACTGTTTTTT. As protein: CAWSRRQGGEKLFF.

This sequence joins TRBV27 and TRBJ2-3; D gene uncertain. The germline V gene has CDR1 MNHEY and CDR2 SMNVEV (reference sequence). V gave up 2 bases and J gave up 1 base, with 7 bases separating them. The CDR3 is 14 amino acids. The CDR3 DNA reads TGTGCCAGCAGTTTAGACATAGGCACAGATACGCAGTATTTT. Amino acid sequence: CASSLDIGTDTQYF.

This sequence joins TRBV10-3 and TRBJ1-3, with D possibly TRBD1 on 5 matching bases. This CDR3 region has 16 residues. Trimming pared 0 bases from V and 0 bases from J, leaving 9 bases between. The germline gives CDR1 ENHRY, CDR2 SYGVKD. This chain's CDR3 is CAISESDRDSGNTIYF. CDR3 DNA sequence: TGTGCCATCAGTGAGTCTGACAGAGACTCTGGAAACACCATATATTTT.

V gene TRBV14 combines with J gene TRBJ2-1; D ambiguous. The V end was cut by 1 base, the J end by 7 bases, with 14 bases between. The germline V gene encodes CDR1 SGHDN and CDR2 FVKESK. The CDR3 spans 15 residues. The CDR3 protein is CASSQGPFGANEQFF. In DNA, the CDR3 is TGTGCCAGCAGCCAAGGGCCCTTTGGAGCGAATGAGCAGTTCTTC.

V and J are TRBV18 and TRBJ2-7, with D maybe TRBD1 (6 bases). Germline V gene lookup returns CDR1 KGHSH and CDR2 LQKENI. V lost 3 bases, J lost 6 bases, and 18 bases lay in between. The CDR3 contains 15 residues. CDR3 sequence reads: CASSPRMGQESEQYF. CDR3 sequence (DNA): TGTGCCAGCTCACCGAGGATGGGACAAGAATCCGAGCAGTACTTC.

J is TRBJ1-5 and V is TRBV2; D gene uncertain. The CDR3 is 13 residues long. Trimming pared 7 bases from V and 9 bases from J, leaving 16 bases between. Germline V gene sequence: CDR1 SNHLY, CDR2 FYNNEI. CDR3 amino acids: CASKEGLVRPQHF. The CDR3 region has the DNA TGTGCCAGCAAGGAGGGCCTAGTTAGGCCCCAGCATTTT.

This clone was observed once. This chain uses TRBV11-3 with TRBJ1-1, with TRBD1 matching 9 bases. Germline lookup yields CDR1 SGHNT and CDR2 YENEEA. This CDR3 spans 18 amino acids. The ends lost 7 bases at V and 5 bases at J; junction bases unmatched: 20. Written as DNA, the CDR3 is TGTGCCAGCACCCCCGAGGACACAGGGGGCAAAAGGGGTACTGAAGCTTTCTTT. Translation gives CASTPEDTGGKRGTEAFF.

V usage is TRBV13 and J usage is TRBJ2-1; D possibly corresponds to TRBD2 (6 bases). There are 13 residues in the CDR3. V was pared by 3 bases and J by 3 bases, with 6 bases between. The germline V gene has CDR1 PRHDT and CDR2 FYEKMQ (reference sequence). The CDR3 DNA is TGTGCCAGCAGCTTGGGGGGCTACAATGAGCAGTTCTTC. This gives the protein CASSLGGYNEQFF.

This clone occurred once. This chain connects TRBV19 to TRBJ1-1; D unclear. The germline V gene has CDR1 LNHDA and CDR2 SQIVND (reference sequence). This CDR3 is built from 11 residues. The V gene lost 6 bases and the J gene lost 10 bases, with 12 bases spanning the gap. Here the CDR3 DNA reads TGTGCCAGTAGGGACGGGAGGACAGCTTTCTTT. As protein: CASRDGRTAFF. The full variable domain, with the rest looked up from reference TRBV19 and TRBJ1-1, is DGGITQSPKYLFRKEGQNVTLSCEQNLNHDAMYWYRQDPGQGLRLIYYSQIVNDFQKGDIAEGYSVSREKKESFPLTVTSAQKNPTAFYLCASRDGRTAFFGQGTRLTVV.

The rearrangement uses TRBV7-9 and TRBJ2-1, with D possibly TRBD1 on 6 matching bases. Trimming pared 3 bases from V and 6 bases from J, leaving 15 bases between. The CDR3 totals 15 residues. Germline CDR1 reads SEHNR; CDR2 reads FQNEAQ (reference sequence). CDR3 amino acids: CASSFNRIGGNEQFF. DNA for the CDR3: TGTGCCAGCAGCTTCAACAGAATAGGGGGCAATGAGCAGTTCTTC.